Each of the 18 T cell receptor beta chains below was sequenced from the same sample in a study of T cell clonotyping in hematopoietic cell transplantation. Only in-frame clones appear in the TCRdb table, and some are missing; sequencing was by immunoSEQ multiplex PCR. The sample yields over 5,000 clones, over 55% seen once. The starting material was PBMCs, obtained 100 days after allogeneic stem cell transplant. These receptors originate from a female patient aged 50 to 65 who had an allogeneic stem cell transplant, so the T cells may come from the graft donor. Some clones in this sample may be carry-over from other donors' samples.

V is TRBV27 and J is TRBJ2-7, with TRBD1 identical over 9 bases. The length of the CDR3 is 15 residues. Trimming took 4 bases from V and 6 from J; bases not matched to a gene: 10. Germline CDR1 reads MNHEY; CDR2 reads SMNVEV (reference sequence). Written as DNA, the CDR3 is TGTGCCAGCAGTTCATCCGGGACAGGGTTTTGCGAGCAGTACTTC. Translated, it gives CASSSSGTGFCEQYF.

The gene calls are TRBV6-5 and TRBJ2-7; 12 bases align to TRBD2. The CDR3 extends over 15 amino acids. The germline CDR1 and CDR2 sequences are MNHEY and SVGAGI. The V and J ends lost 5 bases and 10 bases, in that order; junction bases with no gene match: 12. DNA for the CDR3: TGTGCCAGCAGTGCTGCACTTGGGACTAGCGGGTCTCAGTACTTC. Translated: CASSAALGTSGSQYF.

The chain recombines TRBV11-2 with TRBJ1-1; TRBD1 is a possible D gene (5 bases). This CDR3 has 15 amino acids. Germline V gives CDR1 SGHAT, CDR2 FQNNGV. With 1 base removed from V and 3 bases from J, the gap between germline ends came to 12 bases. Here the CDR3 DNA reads TGTGCCAGCAGCTTAGTAGGGGTATGGGACACTGAAGCTTTCTTT. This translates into CASSLVGVWDTEAFF.

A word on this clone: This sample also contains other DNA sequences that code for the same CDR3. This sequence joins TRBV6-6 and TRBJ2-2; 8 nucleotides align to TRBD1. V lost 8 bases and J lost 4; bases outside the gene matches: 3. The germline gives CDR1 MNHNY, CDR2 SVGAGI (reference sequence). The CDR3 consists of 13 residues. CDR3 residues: CASRTGGTGELFF. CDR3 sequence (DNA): TGTGCCAGCCGTACAGGGGGCACCGGGGAGCTGTTTTTT.

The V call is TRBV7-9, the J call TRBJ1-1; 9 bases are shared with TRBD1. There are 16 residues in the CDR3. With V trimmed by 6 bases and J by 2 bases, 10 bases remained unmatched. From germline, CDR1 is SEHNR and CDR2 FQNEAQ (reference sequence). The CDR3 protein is CASSRKGQGLNTEAFF. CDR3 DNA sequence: TGTGCCAGCAGTCGTAAGGGACAGGGACTTAACACTGAAGCTTTCTTT.

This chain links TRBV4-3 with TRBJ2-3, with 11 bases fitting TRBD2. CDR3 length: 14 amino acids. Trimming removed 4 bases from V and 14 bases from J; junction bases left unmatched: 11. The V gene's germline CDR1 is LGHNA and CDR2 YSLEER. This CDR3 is CASSPKLAGGLLYF. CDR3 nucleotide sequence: TGCGCCAGCAGCCCCAAATTAGCGGGAGGGCTTCTGTATTTT.

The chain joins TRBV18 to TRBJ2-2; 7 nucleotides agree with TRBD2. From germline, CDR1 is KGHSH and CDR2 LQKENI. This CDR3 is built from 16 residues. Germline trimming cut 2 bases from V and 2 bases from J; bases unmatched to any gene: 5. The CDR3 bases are TGTGCCAGCTCACCATCCGCTAGCGGTAACACCGGGGAGCTGTTTTTT. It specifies CASSPSASGNTGELFF.

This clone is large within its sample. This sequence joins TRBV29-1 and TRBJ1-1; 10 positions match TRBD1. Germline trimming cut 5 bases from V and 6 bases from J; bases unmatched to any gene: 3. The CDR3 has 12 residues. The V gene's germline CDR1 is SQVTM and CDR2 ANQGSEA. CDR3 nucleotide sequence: TGCAGCGTTCGACAGGGGGCTGCTGAAGCTTTCTTT. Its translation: CSVRQGAAEAFF.

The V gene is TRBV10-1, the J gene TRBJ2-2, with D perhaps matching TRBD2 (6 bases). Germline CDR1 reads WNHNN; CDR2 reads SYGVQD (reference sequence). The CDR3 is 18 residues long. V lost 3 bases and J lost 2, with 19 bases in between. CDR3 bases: TGCGCCAGCAGTGATAGGGCCGGCGGGAACGTAAACACCGGGGAGCTGTTTTTT. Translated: CASSDRAGGNVNTGELFF.

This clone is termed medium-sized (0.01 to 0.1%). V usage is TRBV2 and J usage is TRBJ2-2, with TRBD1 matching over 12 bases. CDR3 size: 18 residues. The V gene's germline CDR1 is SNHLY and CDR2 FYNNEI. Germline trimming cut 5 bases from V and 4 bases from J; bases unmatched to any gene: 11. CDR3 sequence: CASSKSGTGGLGTGELFF. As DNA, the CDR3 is TGTGCCAGCAGTAAATCCGGGACAGGGGGCCTCGGCACCGGGGAGCTGTTTTTT.

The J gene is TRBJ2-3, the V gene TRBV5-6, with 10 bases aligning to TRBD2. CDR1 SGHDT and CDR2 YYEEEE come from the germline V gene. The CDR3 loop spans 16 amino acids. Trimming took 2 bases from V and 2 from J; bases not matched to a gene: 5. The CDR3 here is CASSLGTSANTDTQYF. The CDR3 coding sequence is TGTGCCAGCAGCTTAGGGACTAGCGCAAACACAGATACGCAGTATTTT.

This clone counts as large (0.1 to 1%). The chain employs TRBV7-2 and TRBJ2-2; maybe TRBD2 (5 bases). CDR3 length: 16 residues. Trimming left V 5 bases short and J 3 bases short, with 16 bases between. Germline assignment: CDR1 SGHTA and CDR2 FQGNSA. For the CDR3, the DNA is TGTGCCAGCAGCCGTCTAGCCGTAAGGGACACCGGGGAGCTGTTTTTT. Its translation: CASSRLAVRDTGELFF.

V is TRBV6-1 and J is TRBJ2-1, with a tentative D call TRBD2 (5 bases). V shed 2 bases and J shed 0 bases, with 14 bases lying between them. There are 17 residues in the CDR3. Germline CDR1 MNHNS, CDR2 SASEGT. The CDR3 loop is CASSEILVGSSYNEQFF. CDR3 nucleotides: TGTGCCAGCAGTGAAATTCTGGTGGGGAGCTCCTACAATGAGCAGTTCTTC.

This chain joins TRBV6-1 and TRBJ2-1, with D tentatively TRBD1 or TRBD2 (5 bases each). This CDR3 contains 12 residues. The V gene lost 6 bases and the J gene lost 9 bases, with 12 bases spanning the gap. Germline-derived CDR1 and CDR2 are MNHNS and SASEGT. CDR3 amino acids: CASRDGGGEQFF. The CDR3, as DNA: TGTGCCAGCAGGGACGGTGGGGGTGAGCAGTTCTTC.

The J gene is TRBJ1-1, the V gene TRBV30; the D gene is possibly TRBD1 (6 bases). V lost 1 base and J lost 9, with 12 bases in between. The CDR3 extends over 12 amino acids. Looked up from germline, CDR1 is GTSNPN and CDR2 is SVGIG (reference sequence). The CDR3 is CAWSARTDQAFF. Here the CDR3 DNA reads TGTGCCTGGAGTGCTAGGACAGACCAAGCTTTCTTT.

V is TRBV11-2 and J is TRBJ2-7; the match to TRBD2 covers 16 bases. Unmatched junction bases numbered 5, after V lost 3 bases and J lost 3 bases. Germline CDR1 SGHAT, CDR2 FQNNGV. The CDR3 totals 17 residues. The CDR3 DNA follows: TGTGCCAGCAGCTTCGGGACTAGCGGGAGGGCGATCTACGAGCAGTACTTC. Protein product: CASSFGTSGRAIYEQYF.

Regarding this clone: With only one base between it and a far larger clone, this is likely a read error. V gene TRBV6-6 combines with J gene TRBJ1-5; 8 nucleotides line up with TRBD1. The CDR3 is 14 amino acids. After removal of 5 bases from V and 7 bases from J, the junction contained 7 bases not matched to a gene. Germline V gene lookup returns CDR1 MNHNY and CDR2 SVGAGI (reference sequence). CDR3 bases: TGTGCCAGCAGTCCGGGACAGGTGTACCAGCCCCAGCATTTT. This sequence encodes CASSPGQVYQPQHF.

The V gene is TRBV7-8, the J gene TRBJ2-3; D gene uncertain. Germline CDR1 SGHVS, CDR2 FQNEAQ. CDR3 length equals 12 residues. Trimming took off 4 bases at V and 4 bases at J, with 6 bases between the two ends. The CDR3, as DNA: TGTGCCAGCAGCTCCCCCGCAGATACGCAGTATTTT. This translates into CASSSPADTQYF. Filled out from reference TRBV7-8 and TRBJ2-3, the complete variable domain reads GAGVSQSPRYKVAKRGQDVALRCDPISGHVSLFWYQQALGQGPEFLTYFQNEAQLDKSGLPSDRFFAERPEGSVSTLKIQRTQQEDSAVYLCASSSPADTQYFGPGTRLTVL.